One and the same sample provided the 8 T cell receptor beta chains below, sequenced in a study of regulatory T cells in long-lasting Graves disease. Time point specified: newly diagnosed GD, antithyroid drugs for less than 3 months. The TCR library was made from RNA extracted from PBMCs. CDR3-region Arm-PCR and iRepertoire HTBI primers produced the TCR beta libraries. Using its own MiXCR run on the multiplex PCR reads, TCRdb lists one record per CDR3 protein. The table records around 420,000 distinct CDR3 sequences, around 16% of them present only once. Source: peripheral blood mononuclear cells (PBMCs), taken at new diagnosis, from a patient treated with antithyroid drugs. The source of these receptors is a female donor with Graves disease.

This clonotype was seen repeatedly, ten times or more. The V call is TRBV20-1, the J call TRBJ2-4, with 9 bases that match TRBD1. The CDR3 loop spans 14 amino acids. The J segment lost 6 bases and the V segment lost 3 bases, leaving 6 bases of the junction unmatched. CDR1 and CDR2 from the germline V gene are DFQATT and SNEGSKA (reference sequence). The CDR3 region is CSASLTGGLNIQYF. CDR3 coding DNA: TGCAGTGCTAGCCTAACAGGGGGCCTAAACATTCAGTACTTC.

About this clonotype: A much bigger clone sits one base away, suggesting this may be a read error. The V call is TRBV6-2 or TRBV6-3, the J call TRBJ1-5; 9 bases align to TRBD1. CDR3 size: 18 residues. The V gene's germline CDR1 is MNHEY and CDR2 SVGEGT. The ends lost 4 bases at V and 0 bases at J; junction bases unmatched: 10. CDR3 nucleotides: TGTGCCAGCAGTTTTCCGGGACAGGGCATTCCTAGCAATCAGCCCCAGCATTTT. Translated: CASSFPGQGIPSNQPQHF.

This clonotype was observed a few times. The V and J genes are TRBV4-1 and TRBJ2-1, with a possible D match to TRBD2 (6 bases). Germline V lookup: CDR1 MGHRA, CDR2 YSYEKL. CDR3 length equals 15 residues. Trimming took off 1 base at V and 10 bases at J, with 17 bases between the two ends. The CDR3 protein is CASSQVKLSAGEQFF. The CDR3 bases are TGCGCCAGCAGCCAAGTAAAACTTTCAGCGGGCGAGCAGTTCTTC.

Many counts were recorded for this clonotype. The V call is TRBV20-1, the J call TRBJ2-7; D perhaps matches TRBD2 (5 bases). Germline loops: CDR1 DFQATT, CDR2 SNEGSKA (reference sequence). The CDR3 length is 13 residues. Written as DNA, the CDR3 is TGCACCCCAAGGCGGGCCGACTCCTACGAGCAGTACTTC. Residues: CTPRRADSYEQYF.

V usage is TRBV6-1 and J usage is TRBJ1-3; D gene uncertain. CDR3 length equals 13 residues. The ends were cut back, 7 bases at V and 0 bases at J, with 7 bases in the middle. CDR1 MNHNS and CDR2 SASEGT come from the germline V gene. The CDR3: CASINPSGNTIYF. CDR3 nucleotides: TGTGCCAGCATTAATCCCTCTGGAAACACCATATATTTT.

In this sample, this clonotype turned up many times. The gene calls are TRBV12-3 or TRBV12-4 and TRBJ1-1; D might be TRBD1 (6 bases). The CDR3 has 15 amino acids. V was shortened by 3 bases and J by 4 bases, with 15 bases between the two germline ends. CDR3 residues: CASSFVSTGTTEAFF. The CDR3 nucleotides read TGTGCCAGCAGTTTTGTGTCAACAGGGACCACTGAAGCTTTCTTT.

The chain joins TRBV5-1 to TRBJ1-1; 10 nucleotides match TRBD1. Germline CDR1 reads SGHRS; CDR2 reads YFSETQ. Trimming took 6 bases from V and 3 from J; bases not matched to a gene: 5. The CDR3 extends over 14 amino acids. CDR3 in amino acids: CASILGTGDTEAFF. The CDR3 DNA sequence: TGCGCCAGCATACTCGGGACAGGGGACACTGAAGCTTTCTTT.

The chain uses TRBV9 and TRBJ2-7; 10 bases fit TRBD2. The CDR3 totals 17 residues. Looked up from germline, CDR1 is SGDLS and CDR2 is YYNGEE. J was trimmed by 3 bases and V by 4 bases; bases with no gene match: 13. CDR3 region: CASSPRVAGGLVYEQYF. In DNA form, the CDR3 reads TGTGCCAGCAGCCCCCGGGTAGCGGGAGGTCTTGTCTACGAGCAGTACTTC.